The 19 T cell receptor beta chains listed next were all sequenced from one sample in a study of blood T cell repertoires in COVID-19. The assay was immunoSEQ multiplex PCR, and TCRdb's table has in-frame clones only and misses some. The repertoire holds 150,000 to 200,000 clones, with roughly 85% as singletons. Sequenced material: peripheral blood. The receptor source for this set is a human donor with acute or convalescent COVID-19. The donor label of this sample is uncertain.

This sequence joins TRBV6-5 and TRBJ2-5; the D gene is possibly TRBD1 (5 bases). The CDR3 has 14 amino acids. V was pared by 5 bases and J by 1 base, with 11 bases between. The V gene's germline CDR1 is MNHEY and CDR2 SVGAGI. CDR3 DNA sequence: TGTGCCAGCAGTCCTAGGGGCAGCCAAGAGACCCAGTACTTC. As protein: CASSPRGSQETQYF.

The chain links TRBV5-1 to TRBJ1-1; D is perhaps TRBD1 (5 bases). This CDR3 is 15 amino acids long. Deletions cut 0 bases from V and 0 bases from J, with 9 bases between. The germline V gene encodes CDR1 SGHRS and CDR2 YFSETQ. In DNA, the CDR3 is TGCGCCAGCAGCTTGGATGGGGGGGTGAACACTGAAGCTTTCTTT. Translation gives CASSLDGGVNTEAFF.

The chain employs TRBV2 and TRBJ1-4, with D possibly being TRBD1 (5 bases). CDR3 length: 14 amino acids. Germline lookup yields CDR1 SNHLY and CDR2 FYNNEI. V dropped 6 bases and J dropped 5 bases, with 13 bases sitting between them. Here the CDR3 DNA reads TGTGCCAGCAGAGCGACGGGGGGGAATGAAAAACTGTTTTTT. This encodes CASRATGGNEKLFF.

CDR3 loop: CASSRDSLNSPLHF. The CDR3, as DNA: TGTGCCAGCAGCCGGGACAGCCTCAATTCACCCCTCCACTTT. The chain couples TRBV9 to TRBJ1-6; 7 bases agree with TRBD1. The V gene's germline CDR1 is SGDLS and CDR2 YYNGEE. This CDR3 has 14 residues. J gave up 7 bases and V 4 bases, and 5 bases lay outside the gene matches.

The V and J genes are TRBV7-2 and TRBJ2-7; tentative D call: TRBD2 (7 bases). Germline V gene lookup returns CDR1 SGHTA and CDR2 FQGNSA. Trimming removed 3 bases from V and 4 bases from J, with 13 bases in between. The CDR3 consists of 14 residues. CDR3 region: CASSFGGARYEQYF. CDR3 sequence (DNA): TGTGCCAGCAGCTTTGGGGGGGCGCGATACGAGCAGTACTTC.

This sequence joins TRBV2 and TRBJ2-7; 15 bases are a match to TRBD2. The CDR3 extends over 20 amino acids. CDR1 and CDR2 from the germline V gene are SNHLY and FYNNEI. V was clipped by 7 bases and J by 0 bases; unmatched bases: 16. Written as DNA, the CDR3 is TGTGCCAGCACCAAAAGGGGACTAGCGGGGGGAACCACTAGCTCCTACGAGCAGTACTTC. This sequence encodes CASTKRGLAGGTTSSYEQYF.

The chain joins TRBV12-3 or TRBV12-4 to TRBJ2-7; TRBD2 matches at 9 bases. The V gene end was trimmed by 3 bases and the J gene end by 7 bases; junction bases not matched to a gene: 4. This CDR3 spans 13 amino acids. CDR3 residues: CASSLSSGIEQYF. DNA for the CDR3: TGTGCCAGCAGTTTGTCTAGCGGGATTGAGCAGTACTTC.

Note on this clone: Other DNA sequences from this sample encode an identical CDR3 as well. V gene TRBV5-6 combines with J gene TRBJ1-3; 7 nucleotides line up with TRBD1. The CDR3 has 16 amino acids. Germline lookup yields CDR1 SGHDT and CDR2 YYEEEE. Trimming took 1 base from V and 1 from J; bases not matched to a gene: 5. In DNA form, the CDR3 reads TGTGCCAGCAGCTTGAGGGGGCTACGGTCTGGAAACACCATATATTTT. Translating it yields CASSLRGLRSGNTIYF.

This clone came up once. The chain carries TRBV7-9 and TRBJ1-4; 7 bases are shared with TRBD1. The J segment lost 5 bases and the V segment lost 5 bases, leaving 8 bases of the junction unmatched. CDR3 length equals 15 residues. CDR1 is SEHNR and CDR2 is FQNEAQ in the germline V gene (reference sequence). CDR3 bases: TGTGCCAGCAGCCGCGGGACAGCGCAAAATGAAAAACTGTTTTTT. It yields the protein CASSRGTAQNEKLFF.

The chain has TRBV30 and TRBJ2-1; tentatively, D is TRBD1 (6 bases). The germline V and J ends were trimmed by 1 base and 6 bases, with 16 bases remaining between them. The CDR3 is made up of 15 amino acids. CDR1 and CDR2 (germline): GTSNPN, SVGIG (reference sequence). The CDR3 DNA sequence: TGTGCCTGGAGTGGTGGGGGCGGTTTGGGCAATGAGCAGTTCTTC. Protein sequence: CAWSGGGGLGNEQFF.

The chain recombines TRBV9 with TRBJ1-5; D uncertain. Germline CDR1 reads SGDLS; CDR2 reads YYNGEE. This CDR3 has 14 residues. V gave up 0 bases and J gave up 6 bases, with 10 bases separating them. The CDR3 DNA reads TGTGCCAGCAGCGTAGGGGAGTTGGGTCAGCCCCAGCATTTT. Its translation is CASSVGELGQPQHF.

The chain is built from TRBV18 and TRBJ2-7, with 11 bases identical to TRBD1. The germline V gene has CDR1 KGHSH and CDR2 LQKENI. The CDR3 has 15 amino acids. Unmatched junction bases numbered 1, after V lost 3 bases and J lost 0 bases. This CDR3 is CASSPGTGGSYEQYF. The DNA for the CDR3 is TGTGCCAGCTCACCGGGGACAGGGGGCTCCTACGAGCAGTACTTC. The full variable domain, completed using reference TRBV18 and TRBJ2-7, is NAGVMQNPRHLVRRRGQEARLRCSPMKGHSHVYWYRQLPEEGLKFMVYLQKENIIDESGMPKERFSAEFPKEGPSILRIQQVVRGDSAAYFCASSPGTGGSYEQYFGPGTRLTVT.

The chain combines TRBV3-1 (or the pseudogene TRBV3-2) with TRBJ2-7; TRBD1 aligns across 9 bases. V shed 2 bases and J 6 bases; nucleotides not matched to a gene: 8. Looked up from germline, CDR1 is LGHDT and CDR2 is YNNKEL (reference sequence). This CDR3 contains 15 residues. CDR3 sequence reads: CASSQSRTGVSEQYF. In DNA form, the CDR3 reads TGTGCCAGCAGCCAATCAAGGACAGGGGTTTCCGAGCAGTACTTC.

This rearrangement joins TRBV3-1 (or the pseudogene TRBV3-2) to TRBJ1-2; D gene unclear. V gave up 5 bases and J gave up 5 bases, with 12 bases separating them. The CDR3 consists of 13 residues. The germline V gene has CDR1 LGHDT and CDR2 YNNKEL (reference sequence). In nucleotides, the CDR3 is TGTGCCAGCAGCTACGTGGGCCTATATGGCTACACCTTC. Its translation: CASSYVGLYGYTF.

The rearrangement joins TRBV7-3 to TRBJ2-1; 9 nucleotides align to TRBD2. This CDR3 has 17 amino acids. CDR1 and CDR2 from the germline V gene are SGHTA and FQGTGA. Trimming took 5 bases from V and 4 from J; bases not matched to a gene: 12. In nucleotides, the CDR3 is TGTGCCAGCAGCCCCCCCCGGGGTAGCGGGGGATACAATGAGCAGTTCTTC. This sequence encodes CASSPPRGSGGYNEQFF.

This clone was seen only once. The rearrangement links TRBV6-2 or TRBV6-3 to TRBJ2-2; perhaps TRBD1 as D (6 bases). Looked up from germline, CDR1 is MNHEY and CDR2 is SVGEGT. Trimming removed 2 bases at V and 4 bases at J, with 14 bases between. This CDR3 is 16 amino acids long. The CDR3 nucleotides are TGTGCCAGCAGTTACGGGTGGGGGCTCGTCACCGGGGAGCTGTTTTTT. Its translation is CASSYGWGLVTGELFF.

The V call is TRBV15, the J call TRBJ2-5, with D perhaps matching TRBD2 (5 bases). V gave up 1 base and J gave up 2 bases, with 11 bases separating them. Germline loops: CDR1 LNHNV, CDR2 YYDKDF (reference sequence). The CDR3 contains 15 residues. CDR3 region: CATSRARPGQETQYF. The DNA of the CDR3 is TGTGCCACCAGCAGAGCCAGGCCGGGGCAAGAGACCCAGTACTTC.

J is TRBJ1-4 and V is TRBV11-3; a possible D gene is TRBD1 (5 bases). V was shortened by 4 bases and J by 8 bases, with 17 bases between the two germline ends. Germline V gives CDR1 SGHNT, CDR2 YENEEA. This CDR3 is built from 15 residues. In nucleotides, the CDR3 is TGTGCCAGCAGCTCCGGCGCCAGGGTAGGGGAAAAACTGTTTTTT. It yields the protein CASSSGARVGEKLFF.

Turning to this clone: This same CDR3 is encoded by further DNA sequences in the sample. The chain uses TRBV19 and TRBJ1-6, with D unresolved. The V end lost 2 bases, the J end lost 5 bases, and 10 bases lay between the germline ends. Germline V gene sequence: CDR1 LNHDA, CDR2 SQIVND (reference sequence). The length of the CDR3 is 15 residues. As DNA, the CDR3 is TGTGCCAGTAGTATACGGACTGTCAATAATTCACCCCTCCACTTT. Amino acids: CASSIRTVNNSPLHF.